These 21 T cell receptor beta chains were sequenced from one sample in a study of T cell responses to AZD1222 COVID-19 vaccine. The method was immunoSEQ multiplex PCR; TCRdb's version includes in-frame clones alone and lacks a portion of them. The sample includes 70,000 to 95,000 clones, 90% of them seen just once. The sample consisted of peripheral blood, taken on day 0 of AZD1222 vaccination. The receptors were gathered from an adult in good health.

V and J are TRBV12-3 or TRBV12-4 and TRBJ1-5; TRBD1 is a possible D gene (5 bases). This CDR3 is built from 13 residues. The V gene lost 10 bases and the J gene lost 0 bases, with 10 bases spanning the gap. CDR3 in DNA: TGTGCCATCGGGGGGGTTAGCAATCAGCCCCAGCATTTT. It is translated as CAIGGVSNQPQHF.

This chain links TRBV28 with TRBJ1-4, with 8 bases matching TRBD1. V gave up 4 bases and J gave up 0 bases; unmatched junction bases: 10. Germline V gene lookup returns CDR1 MDHEN and CDR2 SYDVKM. The CDR3 totals 18 residues. CDR3 protein: CASSSRQGLSSTNEKLFF. The CDR3 coding sequence is TGTGCCAGCAGTTCTAGACAGGGGCTTTCCTCAACTAATGAAAAACTGTTTTTT.

The V call is TRBV2, the J call TRBJ2-3; maybe TRBD1 (6 bases). Per germline, CDR1 SNHLY and CDR2 FYNNEI. The V gene lost 3 bases and the J gene lost 0 bases, with 10 bases spanning the gap. This CDR3 has 15 residues. The DNA for the CDR3 is TGTGCCAGCAGTGAGCAGGGGAAGAGCACAGATACGCAGTATTTT. Amino acid sequence: CASSEQGKSTDTQYF.

The rearrangement links TRBV4-2 to TRBJ1-6; no clear D gene. This CDR3 is built from 14 residues. V was shortened by 0 bases and J by 8 bases, with 8 bases between the two germline ends. Germline V gene data show CDR1 as LGHNA and CDR2 as YNFKEQ. CDR3 residues: CASSQDRSDSPLHF. The CDR3 nucleotides are TGTGCCAGCAGCCAAGATCGTTCGGATTCACCCCTCCACTTT.

This clone came up a few times. The chain is built from TRBV25-1 and TRBJ1-2; TRBD1 might be the D (6 bases). Germline values: CDR1 MGHDK, CDR2 SYGVNS. CDR3 length equals 14 residues. V lost 0 bases to trimming and J lost 8 bases, with 13 bases between them. CDR3 loop: CASSEYTAGEGYTF. The DNA for the CDR3 is TGTGCCAGCAGTGAATATACGGCAGGGGAGGGCTACACCTTC.

This clone has just one count. The chain employs TRBV20-1 and TRBJ2-5; 11 bases align to TRBD2. CDR3 length equals 14 residues. V was pared by 3 bases and J by 4 bases, with 4 bases of the junction left unmatched. CDR1 is DFQATT, CDR2 SNEGSKA, per germline (reference sequence). CDR3 DNA sequence: TGCAGTGCTAGTACTAGCGGGAGCTCAGAGACCCAGTACTTC. It translates to CSASTSGSSETQYF.

This clone appeared a few times. The chain combines TRBV4-3 with TRBJ2-1, with D unclear. The V and J ends lost 3 bases and 10 bases respectively, with 19 bases between them. Germline assignment: CDR1 LGHNA and CDR2 YSLEER. The CDR3 runs to 15 residues. The CDR3 loop reads CASSQKRYPPREQFF. CDR3 DNA sequence: TGCGCCAGCAGCCAGAAGAGGTATCCGCCGCGGGAGCAGTTCTTC.

The chain recombines TRBV6-5 with TRBJ1-1; a possible D gene is TRBD1 (5 bases). This CDR3 comprises 13 residues. CDR1 is MNHEY, CDR2 SVGAGI, per germline. Between the trimmed V and J ends, which lost 10 bases and 2 bases, there was a span of 14 bases. The CDR3 DNA is TGTGCCATCGCAGGACAACCAAACACTGAAGCTTTCTTT. Translation: CAIAGQPNTEAFF.

The chain couples TRBV11-3 to TRBJ2-1, with D possibly being TRBD1 or TRBD2 (5 bases each). V shed 1 base and J shed 4 bases, with 14 bases lying between them. The CDR3 contains 16 residues. From germline, CDR1 is SGHNT and CDR2 YENEEA. This CDR3 reads CASSLVWGRSYNEQFF. In nucleotides, the CDR3 is TGTGCCAGCAGCTTAGTATGGGGGAGATCTTACAATGAGCAGTTCTTC.

The chain joins TRBV9 to TRBJ2-2; TRBD2 aligns across 9 bases. This CDR3 has 16 residues. The J segment lost 5 bases and the V segment lost 0 bases, leaving 5 bases of the junction unmatched. Germline V gives CDR1 SGDLS, CDR2 YYNGEE. The CDR3 loop is CASSVGPSGVTGELFF. Written as DNA, the CDR3 is TGTGCCAGCAGCGTAGGGCCTAGCGGGGTTACCGGGGAGCTGTTTTTT.

This rearrangement joins TRBV29-1 to TRBJ2-7; D gene unclear. The CDR3 totals 14 residues. The germline CDR1 and CDR2 sequences are SQVTM and ANQGSEA. The germline V and J ends were trimmed by 8 bases and 2 bases, with 19 bases remaining between them. CDR3 amino acids: CSPPPQINTYEQYF. CDR3 DNA sequence: TGCAGCCCCCCCCCACAGATCAATACCTACGAGCAGTACTTC.

The chain has TRBV24-1 and TRBJ2-3; D is unclear. The V end lost 4 bases, the J end lost 2 bases, and 15 bases lay between the germline ends. Per the germline V gene, CDR1 is KGHDR and CDR2 is SFDVKD. This CDR3 is built from 16 residues. The CDR3 DNA sequence: TGTGCCACCAGTGACCCCGCTTACGAGATCACAGATACGCAGTATTTT. Amino acid sequence: CATSDPAYEITDTQYF.

The chain is built from TRBV28 and TRBJ1-1, with 11 bases aligning to TRBD1. Germline loops: CDR1 MDHEN, CDR2 SYDVKM. V trimming: 6 bases; J trimming: 6 bases; junction bases outside the gene matches: 9. CDR3 length: 15 amino acids. CDR3 sequence: CASSRDRGSVAEAFF. CDR3 in DNA: TGTGCCAGCAGCCGGGACAGGGGGTCAGTAGCTGAAGCTTTCTTT. The entire variable domain, with the rest obtained from reference TRBV28 and TRBJ1-1, is as follows: DVKVTQSSRYLVKRTGEKVFLECVQDMDHENMFWYRQDPGLGLRLIYFSYDVKMKEKGDIPEGYSVSREKKERFSLILESASTNQTSMYLCASSRDRGSVAEAFFGQGTRLTVV.

The sample holds a few counts of this clone. The chain links TRBV5-8 to TRBJ2-1; D remains unclear. This CDR3 is built from 15 residues. The germline V gene has CDR1 SGHTS and CDR2 YDEGEE. The ends were cut back, 3 bases at V and 0 bases at J, with 10 bases in the middle. The CDR3 bases are TGTGCCAGCAGCTCTCGACTTCGCTCCTACAATGAGCAGTTCTTC. Translating it yields CASSSRLRSYNEQFF.

This clone came up a few times. This chain joins TRBV7-6 and TRBJ2-7; D remains ambiguous. Germline CDR1 reads SGHVS; CDR2 reads FNYEAQ. Deletions cut 2 bases from V and 5 bases from J, with 16 bases between. The CDR3 extends over 15 amino acids. For the CDR3, the DNA is TGTGCCAGCAGCTTAAGGTTGACGGTGTCCCACGAGCAGTACTTC. It translates to CASSLRLTVSHEQYF.

The gene calls are TRBV10-3 and TRBJ2-5, with D possibly TRBD1 on 6 matching bases. The CDR3 covers 14 residues. In germline, CDR1 is ENHRY, CDR2 SYGVKD. The germline V and J ends were trimmed by 0 bases and 3 bases, with 8 bases remaining between them. CDR3: CAISESTGEETQYF. CDR3 bases: TGTGCCATCAGTGAGTCGACAGGAGAAGAGACCCAGTACTTC.

This clone was detected once. V gene TRBV6-6 combines with J gene TRBJ2-2; a weak D match, TRBD2 (6 bases). The ends were cut back, 5 bases at V and 8 bases at J, with 21 bases in the middle. Germline V gene sequence: CDR1 MNHNY, CDR2 SVGAGI (reference sequence). The CDR3 contains 16 residues. The CDR3 region has the DNA TGTGCCAGCAGTACCGCCCAGGGCGGGGAATCGGGGGAGCTGTTTTTT. Protein: CASSTAQGGESGELFF.

V and J are TRBV7-9 and TRBJ2-3; TRBD2 is a possible D gene (5 bases). The CDR3 covers 16 residues. Deletions cut 5 bases from V and 0 bases from J, with 15 bases between. Per the germline V gene, CDR1 is SEHNR and CDR2 is FQNEAQ (reference sequence). The CDR3 DNA reads TGTGCCAGCAGCCGCGGACTCCCTACTAGCACAGATACGCAGTATTTT. Its translation: CASSRGLPTSTDTQYF.

This chain joins TRBV24-1 and TRBJ2-1; no firm D call. V was clipped by 1 base and J by 6 bases, with 3 bases between them. Germline CDR1 KGHDR, CDR2 SFDVKD. The CDR3 covers 12 residues. This CDR3 reads CATSDFANEQFF. The CDR3 region has the DNA TGTGCCACCAGTGATTTCGCCAATGAGCAGTTCTTC.

This clone was detected once. CDR3: CASSPKRRQGETQYF. In DNA, the CDR3 is TGTGCCAGCAGCCCAAAAAGGAGACAGGGAGAGACCCAGTACTTC. This chain connects TRBV7-9 to TRBJ2-5, with 7 bases lining up with TRBD1. V lost 5 bases, J lost 4 bases, and 10 bases stayed unmatched. The germline V gene encodes CDR1 SEHNR and CDR2 FQNEAQ (reference sequence). The CDR3 is 15 amino acids. Full variable domain (missing parts from reference TRBV7-9 and TRBJ2-5): DTGVSQNPRHKITKRGQNVTFRCDPISEHNRLYWYRQTLGQGPEFLTYFQNEAQLEKSRLLSDRFSAERPKGSFSTLEIQRTEQGDSAMYLCASSPKRRQGETQYFGPGTRLLVL.

This chain connects TRBV5-1 to TRBJ1-2; tentatively, D is TRBD1 (5 bases). CDR1 is SGHRS and CDR2 is YFSETQ in the germline V gene. The CDR3 runs to 13 residues. V was pared by 6 bases and J by 5 bases, with 14 bases between. Here the CDR3 DNA reads TGCGCCAGCACCGGGGGGTCGGGTTATGGCTACACCTTC. It encodes CASTGGSGYGYTF.